The entry below describes one T cell receptor (beta chain). Its target is not known. Per the germline V gene, CDR1 is SGHRS and CDR2 is YFSETQ. The length of the CDR3 is 15 residues. It was focal radiation plus CTLA-4 blockade with ipilimumab that patients with chemo-refractory metastatic non-small-cell lung cancer received. The sample is drawn from a study of radiotherapy plus CTLA-4 blockade in lung cancer. The wider study: Disease control was achieved by less than 40% of patients, and objective responses by 18%.

TCRdb's copy holds only in-frame clones and misses some; the assay was immunoSEQ multiplex PCR. The sample includes roughly 90,000 clones, roughly four fifths seen only once; the top ten take roughly 23%. Study results and limitations: Per reports, early blood T cell clone dynamics, plus interferon-beta, forecast response most strongly.

V gene TRBV5-1 combines with J gene TRBJ2-5, with D tentatively TRBD2 (6 bases). The closer fit of TRBJ2-7 to the DNA end suggests the J call may be wrong. Sequenced here: peripheral blood, sampled from a patient treated with radiotherapy plus ipilimumab. The TCR sequence derives from a human donor with non-small cell lung cancer that progressed on radiotherapy plus ipilimumab. The CDR3, as DNA: TGCGCCAGCAGCTTGGATGGCGGGGAACCCTACGAGCAGTACTTC. Translated, it gives CASSLDGGEPYEQYF.